These 15 T cell receptor beta chains were all obtained from the same sample, sequenced in a study of blood T cell repertoires in COVID-19. Here immunoSEQ multiplex PCR was the method, and the copy in TCRdb shows in-frame clones only, minus some. Of 150,000 to 250,000 clones listed, approximately 90% are singletons. Sequencing input: PBMCs or T cells enriched from blood (not recorded which). The origin of the receptors is a woman in her twenties or thirties who had recovered from COVID-19.

The rearrangement uses TRBV30 and TRBJ1-2; a possible D gene is TRBD1 (6 bases). The CDR3 consists of 12 residues. V lost 8 bases, J lost 3 bases, and 13 bases lay in between. Germline loops: CDR1 GTSNPN, CDR2 SVGIG (reference sequence). CDR3 loop: CAGQGMDYGYTF. In DNA form, the CDR3 reads TGTGCCGGGCAGGGGATGGACTATGGCTACACCTTC.

The chain carries TRBV29-1 and TRBJ2-3, with TRBD2 identical over 9 bases. CDR1 is SQVTM and CDR2 is ANQGSEA in the germline V gene. This CDR3 is 14 amino acids long. Trimming took 4 bases from V and 4 from J; bases not matched to a gene: 6. In DNA, the CDR3 is TGCAGCGTTGTCGTGGGCGGGGGGGCAGATACGCAGTATTTT. This sequence encodes CSVVVGGGADTQYF.

The CDR3 nucleotides read TGTGCCAGCAGCTTCGGATCCGGGAGCCACAATGAGCAGTTCTTC. It translates to CASSFGSGSHNEQFF. The chain combines TRBV7-3 with TRBJ2-1, with D maybe TRBD2 (6 bases). Germline lookup yields CDR1 SGHTA and CDR2 FQGTGA. The CDR3 contains 15 residues. Trimming took off 3 bases at V and 5 bases at J, with 14 bases between the two ends.

This chain joins TRBV13 and TRBJ1-1, with D perhaps TRBD1 (5 bases). This CDR3 is built from 15 residues. The germline V gene encodes CDR1 PRHDT and CDR2 FYEKMQ (reference sequence). V lost 5 bases and J lost 2, with 15 bases in between. CDR3 protein: CASSPTGLRNTEAFF. The CDR3 DNA reads as TGTGCCAGCAGCCCCACGGGACTCCGAAACACTGAAGCTTTCTTT. The whole variable domain, filled in from reference TRBV13 and TRBJ1-1, reads AAGVIQSPRHLIKEKRETATLKCYPIPRHDTVYWYQQGPGQDPQFLISFYEKMQSDKGSIPDRFSAQQFSDYHSELNMSSLELGDSALYFCASSPTGLRNTEAFFGQGTRLTVV.

The J gene is TRBJ2-2, the V gene TRBV29-1; D call uncertain. Looked up from germline, CDR1 is SQVTM and CDR2 is ANQGSEA. Trimming stripped 6 bases from V and 2 bases from J, with 7 bases between. CDR3 length equals 12 residues. CDR3 bases: TGCAGCGTCTTAATTAACACCGGGGAGCTGTTTTTT. It specifies CSVLINTGELFF.

The genes are TRBV6-2 or TRBV6-3 and TRBJ1-1; D may be TRBD1 (5 bases). The V gene's germline CDR1 is MNHEY and CDR2 SVGEGT. The V gene lost 5 bases and the J gene lost 3 bases, with 7 bases spanning the gap. The length of the CDR3 is 12 residues. CDR3 nucleotide sequence: TGTGCCAGCAGTCGACAGTACACTGAAGCTTTCTTT. Protein sequence: CASSRQYTEAFF.

The rearrangement links TRBV5-1 to TRBJ1-1; D gene ambiguous. Per germline, CDR1 SGHRS and CDR2 YFSETQ. The CDR3 consists of 13 residues. V lost 0 bases to trimming and J lost 0 bases, with 3 bases between them. CDR3 nucleotides: TGCGCCAGCAGCTTGGGGCTGAACACTGAAGCTTTCTTT. This translates into CASSLGLNTEAFF.

This chain connects TRBV5-6 to TRBJ2-5; TRBD2 matches at 8 bases. This CDR3 spans 13 amino acids. Germline trimming cut 5 bases from V and 5 bases from J; bases unmatched to any gene: 5. Germline lookup yields CDR1 SGHDT and CDR2 YYEEEE. CDR3 in amino acids: CASSWTSRETQYF. CDR3 nucleotide sequence: TGTGCCAGCAGTTGGACTAGCAGGGAGACCCAGTACTTC. The full variable domain, rest sourced from reference TRBV5-6 and TRBJ2-5, is DAGVTQSPTHLIKTRGQQVTLRCSPKSGHDTVSWYQQALGQGPQFIFQYYEEEERQRGNFPDRFSGHQFPNYSSELNVNALLLGDSALYLCASSWTSRETQYFGPGTRLLVL.

The chain is built from TRBV5-1 and TRBJ1-5, with D unresolved. The CDR3 has 15 amino acids. Germline V gives CDR1 SGHRS, CDR2 YFSETQ. Trimming took off 5 bases at V and 7 bases at J, with 19 bases between the two ends. CDR3 loop: CASRTAPEPGQPQHF. For the CDR3, the DNA is TGCGCCAGCAGAACCGCTCCAGAGCCCGGGCAGCCCCAGCATTTT.

The genes are TRBV5-1 and TRBJ2-1; TRBD2 aligns across 11 bases. The CDR3 is 16 residues long. Germline CDR1 reads SGHRS; CDR2 reads YFSETQ. The V segment lost 4 bases and the J segment 4 bases; nucleotides outside the gene matches: 7. The CDR3 loop reads CASSPTSGAFYNEQFF. DNA of the CDR3: TGCGCCAGCAGCCCGACTAGCGGGGCCTTTTACAATGAGCAGTTCTTC.

The rearrangement links TRBV9 to TRBJ1-1; D is possibly TRBD1 (6 bases). The V end was cut by 3 bases, the J end by 5 bases, with 17 bases between. This CDR3 has 15 residues. Germline V lookup: CDR1 SGDLS, CDR2 YYNGEE. The CDR3 DNA sequence: TGTGCCAGCAGCGATCGGGACACCCCGGGGACTGAAGCTTTCTTT. It encodes CASSDRDTPGTEAFF.

The chain is built from TRBV7-2 and TRBJ1-1, with TRBD1 matching 8 bases. After removal of 2 bases from V and 6 bases from J, the junction contained 5 bases not matched to a gene. The length of the CDR3 is 14 residues. Germline CDR1 is SGHTA and CDR2 is FQGNSA. CDR3 DNA sequence: TGTGCCAGCAGCTTAAGGCAGGGGGCAGCTGAAGCTTTCTTT. Protein product: CASSLRQGAAEAFF.

This chain links TRBV29-1 with TRBJ2-7; D call uncertain. Germline CDR1 reads SQVTM; CDR2 reads ANQGSEA. V lost 6 bases, J lost 2 bases, and 14 bases lay in between. CDR3 length: 13 residues. The chain's CDR3 is CSVQLATPYEQYF. The CDR3 nucleotides are TGCAGCGTCCAATTAGCAACACCCTACGAGCAGTACTTC.

The rearrangement joins TRBV11-2 to TRBJ2-1, with 9 bases matching TRBD2. J gave up 8 bases and V 2 bases, and 13 bases lay outside the gene matches. Germline V lookup: CDR1 SGHAT, CDR2 FQNNGV. The CDR3 length is 17 residues. CDR3 nucleotide sequence: TGTGCCAGCAGCTTACGCGGGAGGGCCCTCCGGACGGATGAGCAGTTCTTC. Translated: CASSLRGRALRTDEQFF.

The chain joins TRBV21-1 to TRBJ1-5; TRBD1, the table's D call, was not compared with the DNA. TRBV21-1 is shown as a pseudogene. This CDR3 spans 15 amino acids. The CDR3 region is CASSPGQGSNQPQHF. CDR3 DNA: TGTGCCAGCAGCCCCGGACAGGGGAGCAATCAGCCCCAGCATTTT.